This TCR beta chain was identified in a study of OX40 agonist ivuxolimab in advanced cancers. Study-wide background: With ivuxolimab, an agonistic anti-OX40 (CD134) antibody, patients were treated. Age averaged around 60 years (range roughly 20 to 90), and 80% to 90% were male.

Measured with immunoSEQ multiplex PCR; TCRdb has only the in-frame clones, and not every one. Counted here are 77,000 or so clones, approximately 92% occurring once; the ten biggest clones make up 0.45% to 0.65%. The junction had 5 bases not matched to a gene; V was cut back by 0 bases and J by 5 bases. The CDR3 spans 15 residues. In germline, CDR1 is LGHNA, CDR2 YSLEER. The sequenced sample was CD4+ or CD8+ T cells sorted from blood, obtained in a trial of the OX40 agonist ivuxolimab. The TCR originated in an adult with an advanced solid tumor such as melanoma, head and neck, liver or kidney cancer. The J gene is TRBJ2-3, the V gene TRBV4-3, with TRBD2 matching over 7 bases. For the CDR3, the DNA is TGCGCCAGCAGCCAAGATGGCGGGAGTGGAGATACGCAGTATTTT. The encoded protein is CASSQDGGSGDTQYF.